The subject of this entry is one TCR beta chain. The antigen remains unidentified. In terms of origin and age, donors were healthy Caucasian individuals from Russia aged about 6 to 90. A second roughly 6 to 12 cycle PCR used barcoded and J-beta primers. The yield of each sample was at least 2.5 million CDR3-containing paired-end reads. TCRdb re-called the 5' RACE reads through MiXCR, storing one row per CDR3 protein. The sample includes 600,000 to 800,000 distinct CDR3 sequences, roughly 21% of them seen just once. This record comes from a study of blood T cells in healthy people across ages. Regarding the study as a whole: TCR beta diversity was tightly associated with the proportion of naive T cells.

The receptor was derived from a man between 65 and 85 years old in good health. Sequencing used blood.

The CDR3 nucleotides are TGTGCCAGCAGTTTAAAAGTGGACCTAGCGGGGTTTCCTACAGAGCAGTACTTC. This translates into CASSLKVDLAGFPTEQYF. This rearrangement joins TRBV12-3 or TRBV12-4 to TRBJ2-7, with 9 bases matching TRBD2. This CDR3 has 18 residues. V lost 2 bases and J lost 7; bases outside the gene matches: 18.